Listed here are 3 T cell receptor beta chains from one sample, sequenced in a study of monozygotic twins with cystic fibrosis (dated by TCRdb to the early 2020s). Library preparation used the immunoSEQ multiplex PCR assay. The immuneACCESS repertoire file appears here via TCRdb, limited to in-frame rearrangements. These files lack a portion of the clones; in checked studies, under half of the deficit traces to unresolved V genes, and the cause of the others is not known. The sample profile shows about 25,000 clones; approximately 90% of them were found once. Jointly, the top ten make up about 0.51% of the sample. Source material: blood. The source is a girl between 2 and 10 years old with cystic fibrosis.

V and J are TRBV2 and TRBJ1-4; D might be TRBD1 (5 bases). Trimming pared 7 bases from V and 6 bases from J, leaving 21 bases between. CDR1 is SNHLY and CDR2 is FYNNEI in the germline V gene. The CDR3 runs to 16 residues. CDR3 protein: CASTGTTSPYDEKLFF. In DNA form, the CDR3 reads TGTGCCAGCACTGGGACGACCTCCCCTTACGATGAAAAACTGTTTTTT. Supplemented by reference TRBV2 and TRBJ1-4, the full variable domain reads EPEVTQTPSHQVTQMGQEVILRCVPISNHLYFYWYRQILGQKVEFLVSFYNNEISEKSEIFDDQFSVERPDGSNFTLKIRSTKLEDSAMYFCASTGTTSPYDEKLFFGSGTQLSVL.

CDR3 region: CASSLKPGSFGGYEQYF. For the CDR3, the DNA is TGTGCCAGCAGCCTAAAACCGGGGTCCTTCGGGGGTTACGAGCAGTACTTC. The chain recombines TRBV7-2 with TRBJ2-7; possible D gene TRBD2, 6 bases. Germline V gene lookup returns CDR1 SGHTA and CDR2 FQGNSA. CDR3 size: 17 residues. The V end was cut by 5 bases, the J end by 4 bases, with 24 bases between.

The chain carries TRBV5-4 and TRBJ2-1; TRBD2 agrees at 9 bases. V was clipped by 4 bases and J by 7 bases; unmatched bases: 15. The length of the CDR3 is 17 residues. The V gene's germline CDR1 is SGHNT and CDR2 YYREEE (reference sequence). CDR3 residues: CASSPGLASVSGNEQFF. Here the CDR3 DNA reads TGTGCCAGCAGCCCGGGACTAGCAAGCGTTTCTGGGAATGAGCAGTTCTTC.